This T cell receptor (beta chain) was obtained from a study of OX40 agonist ivuxolimab in advanced cancers. Study-wide background: Participants averaged approximately 60 years of age (range about 23 to 79) and were 82.7% male.

Points from the study as a whole: On average, CD8+ T cells had more expanded clones than CD4+.

Concerning this clone itself: Its antigen remains unidentified.

Patients with a history of autoimmune disease or on systemic immunosuppression were excluded. Repertoires were generated with immunoSEQ multiplex PCR, while TCRdb's copy carries only in-frame clones and drops some. The repertoire holds 75,000 to 100,000 clones, with roughly 85% as singletons. The CDR3 runs 17 residues. The TCR was taken from an adult with an advanced solid tumor such as melanoma, head and neck, liver or kidney cancer. The sample in question was CD4+ or CD8+ T cells sorted from blood, obtained in a trial of the OX40 agonist ivuxolimab. This chain links TRBV21-1 with TRBJ1-5; TRBD1, as called in the table, went unchecked against the DNA. TRBV21-1 represents a pseudogene. The CDR3 protein is CASSTLNRGKGNQPQHF. The CDR3 DNA follows: TGTGCCAGCAGCACTCTGAACAGGGGGAAGGGCAATCAGCCCCAGCATTTT.